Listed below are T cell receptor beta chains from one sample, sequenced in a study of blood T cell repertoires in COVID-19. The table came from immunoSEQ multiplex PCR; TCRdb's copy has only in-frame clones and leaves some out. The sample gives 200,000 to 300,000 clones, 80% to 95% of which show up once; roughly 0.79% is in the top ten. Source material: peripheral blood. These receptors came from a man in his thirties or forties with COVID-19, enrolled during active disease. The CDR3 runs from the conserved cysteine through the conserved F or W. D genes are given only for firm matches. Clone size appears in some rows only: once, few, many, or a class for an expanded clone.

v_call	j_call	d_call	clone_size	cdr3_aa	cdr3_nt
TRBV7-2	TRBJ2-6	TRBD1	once	CASSLARQGGPSGANVLTF	TGTGCCAGCAGCTTAGCGAGACAGGGGGGACCCTCTGGGGCCAACGTCCTGACTTTC
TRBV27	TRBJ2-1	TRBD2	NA	CASSSPGLAGAGEQFF	TGTGCCAGCAGTTCCCCTGGACTAGCGGGGGCTGGGGAGCAGTTCTTC
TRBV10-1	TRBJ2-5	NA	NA	CAALETQYF	TGCGCAGCCCTGGAGACCCAGTACTTC
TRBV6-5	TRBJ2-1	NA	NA	CASSYRGNEQFF	TGTGCCAGCAGTTACAGAGGCAATGAGCAGTTCTTC
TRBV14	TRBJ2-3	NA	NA	CASSPRRGGSDTQYF	TGTGCCAGCAGCCCACGCCGCGGTGGTTCAGATACGCAGTATTTT
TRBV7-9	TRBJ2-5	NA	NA	CASSRRGHDKETQYF	TGTGCCAGCAGTAGGCGGGGGCATGATAAAGAGACCCAGTACTTC
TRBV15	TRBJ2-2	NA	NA	CATSRDRKEKLFF	TGTGCCACCAGCAGAGATCGGAAGGAGAAGCTGTTTTTT
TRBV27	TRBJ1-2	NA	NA	CASSGGYGYTF	TGTGCCAGCAGTGGGGGGTATGGCTACACCTTC
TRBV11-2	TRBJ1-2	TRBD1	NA	CASSLETGGIYGYTF	TGTGCCAGCAGCTTAGAAACAGGGGGCATCTATGGCTACACCTTC
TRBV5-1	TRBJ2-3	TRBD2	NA	CASSLGSGGNTDTQYF	TGCGCCAGCAGCTTGGGGAGCGGGGGAAACACAGATACGCAGTATTTT
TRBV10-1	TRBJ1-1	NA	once	CASSPYQVGNTEAFF	TGCGCCAGCAGCCCCTACCAGGTGGGGAACACTGAAGCTTTCTTT
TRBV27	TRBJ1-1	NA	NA	CASSRKQTPGAEAFF	TGTGCCAGCAGTAGGAAACAGACCCCAGGCGCTGAAGCTTTCTTT
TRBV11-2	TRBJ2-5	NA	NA	CASSAGTSQETQYF	TGTGCCAGCAGCGCCGGGACTTCTCAAGAGACCCAGTACTTC
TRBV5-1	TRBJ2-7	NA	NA	CASSTSAGPGTYEQYF	TGCGCCAGCAGCACCTCGGCGGGACCGGGGACCTACGAGCAGTACTTC